One sample yielded the 24 T cell receptor beta chains listed below, sequenced in a study of shared clonotypes between healthy human individuals. Sequencing used immunoSEQ multiplex PCR; TCRdb keeps in-frame clones, though not all of them. The sample includes over a million clones, approximately 78% of them seen just once. Sequences were obtained from memory CD4+ T cells from PBMCs. Specified subset: CD45RA-negative fraction. These receptors all stem from a man between 18 and 35 years old in good health. Some clones in this sample may be carry-over from other donors' samples.

The V gene is TRBV28, the J gene TRBJ2-7; 10 nucleotides line up with TRBD1. V gave up 2 bases and J gave up 3 bases; unmatched junction bases: 1. Germline V gives CDR1 MDHEN, CDR2 SYDVKM. The CDR3 length is 14 residues. The CDR3 spells CASSLRTGGYEQYF. The CDR3 DNA is TGTGCCAGCAGTTTACGGACAGGGGGCTACGAGCAGTACTTC.

Worth noting for this clone: Just one base apart from a much larger clone, this may be a read error. The J gene is TRBJ1-3, the V gene TRBV6-6; D ambiguous. Trimming took 8 bases from V and 2 from J, leaving 10 bases between them. The germline V gene has CDR1 MNHNY and CDR2 SVGAGI (reference sequence). The CDR3 spans 13 residues. CDR3 residues: CASGPYPGNTIYF. The CDR3 DNA is TGTGCCAGCGGGCCCTACCCTGGAAACACCATATATTTT.

This clone was detected a few times. V usage is TRBV6-5 and J usage is TRBJ2-5, with 9 bases that match TRBD2. There are 12 residues in the CDR3. The germline gives CDR1 MNHEY, CDR2 SVGAGI. J lost 6 bases, V lost 5 bases, and 1 base had no gene match. The CDR3: CASSSGGKTQYF. CDR3 coding DNA: TGTGCCAGCAGTAGCGGGGGGAAGACCCAGTACTTC.

This clone was detected only once. As the CDR3 is not closed by the conserved phenylalanine or tryptophan, this likely results from a read error. The DNA is omitted, as the CDR3 cannot be located on it reliably, and the CDR3 follows TCRdb's listing. The J gene is TRBJ2-7, the V gene TRBV20-1; TRBD1 is the table's D call and was not checked against the DNA. The CDR3 is made up of 10 amino acids, end residues included. CDR1 and CDR2 (germline): DFQATT, SNEGSKA (reference sequence). CDR3 sequence: CSVSDREQPL.

This clone was seen many times. This chain joins TRBV21-1 and TRBJ2-4. TRBV21-1 is classified as a pseudogene. The CDR3 is 14 amino acids. CDR3 protein: CACAPNPATDIQYF. The DNA of the CDR3 is TGTGCCTGCGCCCCGAATCCGGCAACGGACATTCAGTACTTC.

The V gene is TRBV11-2, the J gene TRBJ2-5, with D tentatively TRBD1 (7 bases). The germline V gene encodes CDR1 SGHAT and CDR2 FQNNGV. The length of the CDR3 is 15 residues. Trimming stripped 8 bases from V and 1 base from J, with 17 bases between. The CDR3 bases are TGTGCCAGCGTTAAGCAGGGGGACTCCCAAGAGACCCAGTACTTC. Protein sequence: CASVKQGDSQETQYF. The variable domain in full, with the rest retrieved from reference TRBV11-2 and TRBJ2-5, is EAGVAQSPRYKIIEKRQSVAFWCNPISGHATLYWYQQILGQGPKLLIQFQNNGVVDDSQLPKDRFSAERLKGVDSTLKIQPAKLEDSAVYLCASVKQGDSQETQYFGPGTRLLVL.

This clone was seen a single time. V and J are TRBV15 and TRBJ1-4, with D maybe TRBD1 (6 bases). This CDR3 has 16 amino acids. Trimming stripped 0 bases from V and 6 bases from J, with 14 bases between. Germline V gene lookup returns CDR1 LNHNV and CDR2 YYDKDF (reference sequence). CDR3 amino acids: CATSREAGALDEKLFF. CDR3 in DNA: TGTGCCACCAGCAGAGAGGCAGGGGCCTTGGATGAAAAACTGTTTTTT.

The CDR3 DNA reads as TGCGCCAGCAGACCCGCCGGGACAGGGAACTATGGCTACACCTTC. Translated, it gives CASRPAGTGNYGYTF. The V gene is TRBV10-2, the J gene TRBJ1-2, with TRBD1 matching over 9 bases. Germline values: CDR1 WSHSY, CDR2 SAAADI. This CDR3 contains 15 residues. The V and J ends lost 6 bases and 2 bases, in that order; junction bases with no gene match: 7.

The chain carries TRBV5-1 and TRBJ1-1; perhaps TRBD1 as D (6 bases). Between the trimmed V and J ends, which lost 4 bases and 0 bases, there was a span of 16 bases. This CDR3 contains 16 residues. Germline values: CDR1 SGHRS, CDR2 YFSETQ. CDR3 in amino acids: CASSPTGSQMNTEAFF. The CDR3 DNA is TGCGCCAGCAGCCCTACAGGGAGTCAGATGAACACTGAAGCTTTCTTT.

The chain employs TRBV4-3 and TRBJ2-3; D is possibly TRBD1 (5 bases). The CDR3 spans 15 residues. Between the trimmed V and J ends, which lost 1 base and 6 bases, there was a span of 14 bases. The germline V gene has CDR1 LGHNA and CDR2 YSLEER. This chain's CDR3 is CASSQGTRTRDTQYF. CDR3 nucleotides: TGCGCCAGCAGCCAAGGTACCCGGACACGGGATACGCAGTATTTT.

The chain carries TRBV6-1 and TRBJ1-1; unclear D gene. Trimming removed 8 bases from V and 0 bases from J, with 7 bases in between. The CDR3 covers 12 residues. Germline V gene lookup returns CDR1 MNHNS and CDR2 SASEGT. DNA for the CDR3: TGTGCCAGCGCAGTCATGAACACTGAAGCTTTCTTT. This codes for CASAVMNTEAFF.

In the case of this clone: Other DNA sequences of this sample code for an identical CDR3. The rearrangement joins TRBV7-9 to TRBJ1-2; TRBD1 matches 10 bases. The CDR3 contains 13 residues. Trimming took 5 bases from V and 7 from J; bases not matched to a gene: 4. Germline lookup yields CDR1 SEHNR and CDR2 FQNEAQ (reference sequence). The CDR3: CASSLGQGPGYTF. CDR3 DNA: TGTGCCAGCAGCCTGGGACAGGGGCCTGGCTACACCTTC.

CDR3 in DNA: TGTGCCAGCTCACCACAAATGGGACAGGGCTACGAGCAGTACTTC. Its translation: CASSPQMGQGYEQYF. The chain employs TRBV18 and TRBJ2-7; 9 nucleotides line up with TRBD1. The CDR3 spans 15 residues. The germline V gene has CDR1 KGHSH and CDR2 LQKENI. Trimming took 1 base from V and 3 from J; bases not matched to a gene: 4.

The chain recombines TRBV21-1 with TRBJ2-5; the DNA was not used to check the table's D call, TRBD2. TRBV21-1 is annotated as a pseudogene. The CDR3 is made up of 19 amino acids. Here the CDR3 reads CASSLGERLAVGYQETQYF. In nucleotides, the CDR3 is TGTGCCAGCAGCCTAGGGGAGAGACTAGCGGTTGGGTACCAAGAGACCCAGTACTTC.

This rearrangement joins TRBV7-9 to TRBJ1-2; TRBD1 agrees at 9 bases. This CDR3 comprises 16 residues. Losses at the gene ends were 0 bases for V and 1 base for J; bases not matched to a gene: 3. The germline CDR1 and CDR2 sequences are SEHNR and FQNEAQ (reference sequence). CDR3 loop: CASSLAGTGSNYGYTF. CDR3 DNA: TGTGCCAGCAGCTTAGCCGGGACAGGGAGTAACTATGGCTACACCTTC.

A note on this clone: A much larger clone sits a single nucleotide away, making a read error possible. J is TRBJ2-6 and V is TRBV7-9, with D uncertain. V was cut by 5 bases and J by 1 base, with 3 bases left in between. The germline gives CDR1 SEHNR, CDR2 FQNEAQ (reference sequence). The CDR3 consists of 13 residues. This CDR3 is CASSPSGANVLTF. Here the CDR3 DNA reads TGTGCCAGCAGCCCTTCTGGGGCCAACGTCCTGACTTTC.

J is TRBJ1-5 and V is TRBV28; 7 bases line up with TRBD1. Trimming removed 5 bases from V and 2 bases from J; junction bases left unmatched: 9. This CDR3 is built from 16 residues. The germline V gene has CDR1 MDHEN and CDR2 SYDVKM. The CDR3 reads CASSPLRGSGNQPQHF. CDR3 DNA: TGTGCCAGCAGTCCGCTCAGGGGGTCCGGCAATCAGCCCCAGCATTTT.

The chain is built from TRBV11-2 and TRBJ1-1; TRBD1 is a possible D gene (5 bases). V lost 1 base, J lost 2 bases, and 11 bases lay in between. The germline CDR1 and CDR2 sequences are SGHAT and FQNNGV. CDR3 length: 15 residues. The chain's CDR3 is CASSLAPTGNTEAFF. The DNA of the CDR3 is TGTGCCAGCAGCTTAGCCCCTACAGGAAACACTGAAGCTTTCTTT.

This chain connects TRBV20-1 to TRBJ2-1; weak D call: TRBD2 (6 bases). Per the germline V gene, CDR1 is DFQATT and CDR2 is SNEGSKA (reference sequence). The CDR3 spans 11 residues. This CDR3 reads CRPGLYNEQFF. In DNA form, the CDR3 reads TGCAGACCGGGACTTTACAATGAGCAGTTCTTC.

V is TRBV5-1 and J is TRBJ2-5, with D uncertain. CDR3 length: 13 amino acids. Germline CDR1 is SGHRS and CDR2 is YFSETQ. The V end was cut by 4 bases, the J end by 5 bases, with 12 bases between. In nucleotides, the CDR3 is TGCGCCAGCAGCCGAGAGGTTATGGAGACCCAGTACTTC. This translates into CASSREVMETQYF.

This sequence joins TRBV2 and TRBJ2-1; D uncertain. This CDR3 region has 12 residues. CDR1 and CDR2 (germline): SNHLY, FYNNEI. V shed 1 base and J shed 8 bases, with 6 bases lying between them. CDR3 protein: CASSEGWDEQFF. CDR3 in DNA: TGTGCCAGCAGTGAAGGGTGGGATGAGCAGTTCTTC. The whole variable domain, remainder taken from reference TRBV2 and TRBJ2-1, is EPEVTQTPSHQVTQMGQEVILRCVPISNHLYFYWYRQILGQKVEFLVSFYNNEISEKSEIFDDQFSVERPDGSNFTLKIRSTKLEDSAMYFCASSEGWDEQFFGPGTRLTVL.

As to this clone: This may arise from a read error, as a much more abundant clone is one base away. The J gene is TRBJ2-1, the V gene TRBV29-1, with D possibly being TRBD2 (6 bases). Germline V lookup: CDR1 SQVTM, CDR2 ANQGSEA. This CDR3 spans 15 amino acids. V lost 3 bases to trimming and J lost 13 bases, with 25 bases between them. In nucleotides, the CDR3 is TGCAGCGTTGACTTGCTCCATCGAGGTCGGACTACACAGTTCTTC. Its protein product is CSVDLLHRGRTTQFF.

J is TRBJ1-5 and V is TRBV5-6, with D unclear. V was trimmed by 0 bases and J by 2 bases, leaving 6 bases between them. Germline loops: CDR1 SGHDT, CDR2 YYEEEE. The CDR3 loop spans 14 amino acids. Here the CDR3 reads CASSLAAGNQPQHF. Here the CDR3 DNA reads TGTGCCAGCAGCTTGGCGGCAGGCAATCAGCCCCAGCATTTT.

The rearrangement joins TRBV27 to TRBJ2-7, with TRBD1 matching over 7 bases. The CDR3 runs to 15 residues. Unmatched junction bases numbered 8, after V lost 5 bases and J lost 1 base. The germline V gene encodes CDR1 MNHEY and CDR2 SMNVEV (reference sequence). CDR3 DNA: TGTGCCAGCAGTCTCCTCCCGGACAGGTCCTACGAGCAGTACTTC. Amino acid sequence: CASSLLPDRSYEQYF.